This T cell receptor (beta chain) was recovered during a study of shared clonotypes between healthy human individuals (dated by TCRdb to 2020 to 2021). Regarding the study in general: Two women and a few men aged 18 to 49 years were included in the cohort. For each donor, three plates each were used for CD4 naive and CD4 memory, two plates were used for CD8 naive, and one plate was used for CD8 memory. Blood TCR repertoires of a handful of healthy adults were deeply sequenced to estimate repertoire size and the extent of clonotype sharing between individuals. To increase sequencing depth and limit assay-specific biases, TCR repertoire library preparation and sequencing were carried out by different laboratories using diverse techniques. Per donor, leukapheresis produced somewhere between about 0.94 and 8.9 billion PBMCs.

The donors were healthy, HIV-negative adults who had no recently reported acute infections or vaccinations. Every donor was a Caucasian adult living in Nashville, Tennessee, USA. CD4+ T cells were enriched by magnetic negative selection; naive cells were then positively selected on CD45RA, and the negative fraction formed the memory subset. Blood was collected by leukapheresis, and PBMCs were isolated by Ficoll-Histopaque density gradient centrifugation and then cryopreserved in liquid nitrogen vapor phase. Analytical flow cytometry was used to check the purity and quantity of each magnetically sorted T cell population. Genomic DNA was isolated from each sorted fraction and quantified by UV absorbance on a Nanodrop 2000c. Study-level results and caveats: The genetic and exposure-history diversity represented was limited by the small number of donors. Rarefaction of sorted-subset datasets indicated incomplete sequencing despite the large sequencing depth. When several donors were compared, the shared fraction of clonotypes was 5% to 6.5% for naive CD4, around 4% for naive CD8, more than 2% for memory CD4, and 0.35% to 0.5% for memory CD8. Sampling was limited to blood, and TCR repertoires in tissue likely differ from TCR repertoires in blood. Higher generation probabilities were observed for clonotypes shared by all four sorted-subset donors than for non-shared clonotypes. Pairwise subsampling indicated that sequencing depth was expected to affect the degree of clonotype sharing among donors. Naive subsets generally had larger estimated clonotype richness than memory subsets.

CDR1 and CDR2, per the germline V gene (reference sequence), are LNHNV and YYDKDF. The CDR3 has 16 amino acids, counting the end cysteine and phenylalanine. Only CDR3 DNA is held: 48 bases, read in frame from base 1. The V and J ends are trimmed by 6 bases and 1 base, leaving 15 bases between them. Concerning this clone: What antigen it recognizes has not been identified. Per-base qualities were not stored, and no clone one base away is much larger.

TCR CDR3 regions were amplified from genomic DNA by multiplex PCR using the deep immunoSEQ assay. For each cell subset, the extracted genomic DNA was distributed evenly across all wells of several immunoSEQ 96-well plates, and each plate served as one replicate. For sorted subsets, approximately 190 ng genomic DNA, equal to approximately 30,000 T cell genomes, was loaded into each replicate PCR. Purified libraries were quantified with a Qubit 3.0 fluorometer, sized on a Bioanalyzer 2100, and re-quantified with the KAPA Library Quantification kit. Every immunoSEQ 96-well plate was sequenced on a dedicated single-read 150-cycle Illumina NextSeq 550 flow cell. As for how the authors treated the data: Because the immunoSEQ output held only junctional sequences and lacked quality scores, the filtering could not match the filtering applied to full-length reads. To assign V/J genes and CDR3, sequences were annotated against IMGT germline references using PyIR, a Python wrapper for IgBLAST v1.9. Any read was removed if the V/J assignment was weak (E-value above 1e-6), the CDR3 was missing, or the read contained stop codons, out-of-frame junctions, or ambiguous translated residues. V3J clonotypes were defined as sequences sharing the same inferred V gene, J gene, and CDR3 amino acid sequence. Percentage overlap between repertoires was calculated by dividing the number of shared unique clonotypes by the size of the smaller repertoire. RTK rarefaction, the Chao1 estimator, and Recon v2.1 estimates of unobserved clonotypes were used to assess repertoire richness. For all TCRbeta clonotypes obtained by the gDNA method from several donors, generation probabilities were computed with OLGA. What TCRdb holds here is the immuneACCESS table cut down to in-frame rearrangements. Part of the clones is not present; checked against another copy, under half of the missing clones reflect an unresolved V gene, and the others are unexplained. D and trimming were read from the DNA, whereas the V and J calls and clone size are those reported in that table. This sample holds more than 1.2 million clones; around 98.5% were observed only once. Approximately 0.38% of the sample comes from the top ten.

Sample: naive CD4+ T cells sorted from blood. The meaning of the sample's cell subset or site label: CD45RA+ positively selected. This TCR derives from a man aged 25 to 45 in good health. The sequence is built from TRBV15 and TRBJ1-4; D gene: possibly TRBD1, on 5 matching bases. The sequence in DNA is TGTGCCACCAGGCAGAAGGCCCAGGGAACTAATGAAAAACTGTTTTTT. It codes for CATRQKAQGTNEKLFF.